One sample yielded the 4 T cell receptor beta chains listed below, sequenced in a study of blood T cell repertoires in COVID-19. TCRdb's copy holds only in-frame clones and misses some; the assay was immunoSEQ multiplex PCR. This sample yields some 59,000 clones, of which about four fifths are seen a single time; over 4.5% belongs to the top ten. The sequencing input was peripheral blood. The origin of the receptors is a woman aged 60 to 75 with acute or convalescent COVID-19.

This clone was counted only a few times. The chain links TRBV9 to TRBJ2-2; D is possibly TRBD2 (7 bases). The CDR3 is 19 residues long. The germline gives CDR1 SGDLS, CDR2 YYNGEE. With 1 base removed from V and 5 bases from J, the gap between germline ends came to 24 bases. CDR3 sequence (DNA): TGTGCCAGCAGCGTAACCCTATCGGCTACGGGGAGGGGGACCGGGGAGCTGTTTTTT. This sequence encodes CASSVTLSATGRGTGELFF. Supplemented by reference TRBV9 and TRBJ2-2, the full variable domain reads DSGVTQTPKHLITATGQRVTLRCSPRSGDLSVYWYQQSLDQGLQFLIQYYNGEERAKGNILERFSAQQFPDLHSELNLSSLELGDSALYFCASSVTLSATGRGTGELFFGEGSRLTVL.

The chain has TRBV7-3 and TRBJ2-1; D is unresolved. The CDR3 extends over 13 amino acids. V lost 5 bases, J lost 8 bases, and 13 bases lay in between. The germline V gene has CDR1 SGHTA and CDR2 FQGTGA. CDR3 bases: TGTGCCAGCAGCCTGGGCCTTGGGTATGAGCAGTTCTTC. It translates to CASSLGLGYEQFF. The whole variable domain, remainder taken from reference TRBV7-3 and TRBJ2-1, is GAGVSQTPSNKVTEKGKYVELRCDPISGHTALYWYRQSLGQGPEFLIYFQGTGAADDSGLPNDRFFAVRPEGSVSTLKIQRTERGDSAVYLCASSLGLGYEQFFGPGTRLTVL.

The chain uses TRBV29-1 and TRBJ2-7, with 7 positions matching TRBD2. The V gene's germline CDR1 is SQVTM and CDR2 ANQGSEA. V lost 1 base to trimming and J lost 3 bases; unmatched junction nucleotides: 6. The CDR3 is made up of 14 amino acids. The CDR3 region is CSVEVPSGLYEQYF. CDR3 in DNA: TGCAGCGTTGAAGTCCCTAGCGGCCTCTACGAGCAGTACTTC.

V and J are TRBV30 and TRBJ2-5, with D possibly TRBD2 on 7 matching bases. The CDR3 extends over 17 amino acids. Germline-derived CDR1 and CDR2 are GTSNPN and SVGIG (reference sequence). V was clipped by 0 bases and J by 0 bases, with 17 bases between them. The CDR3 DNA sequence: TGTGCCTGGAGTGTGAGGAAGGGGGGGAAGTACCAAGAGACCCAGTACTTC. Translating it yields CAWSVRKGGKYQETQYF.